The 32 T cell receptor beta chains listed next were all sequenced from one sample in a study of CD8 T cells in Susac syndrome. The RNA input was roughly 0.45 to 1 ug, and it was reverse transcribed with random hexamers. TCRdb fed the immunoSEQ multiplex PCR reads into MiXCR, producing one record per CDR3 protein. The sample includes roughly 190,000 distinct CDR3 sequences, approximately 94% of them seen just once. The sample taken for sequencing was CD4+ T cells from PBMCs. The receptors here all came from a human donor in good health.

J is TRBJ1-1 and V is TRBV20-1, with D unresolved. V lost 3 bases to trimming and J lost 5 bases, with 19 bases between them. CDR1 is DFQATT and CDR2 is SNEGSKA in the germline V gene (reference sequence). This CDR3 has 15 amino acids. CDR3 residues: CSASIGPGGMTEAFF. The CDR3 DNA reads TGCAGTGCTAGTATAGGGCCCGGAGGGATGACTGAAGCTTTCTTT.

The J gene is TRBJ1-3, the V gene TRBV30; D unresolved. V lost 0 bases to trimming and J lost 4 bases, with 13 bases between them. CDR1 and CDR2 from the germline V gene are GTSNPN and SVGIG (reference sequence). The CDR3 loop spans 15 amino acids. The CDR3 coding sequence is TGTGCCTGGAGTGTACGGGCAGACGTCGGAAACACCATATATTTT. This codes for CAWSVRADVGNTIYF.

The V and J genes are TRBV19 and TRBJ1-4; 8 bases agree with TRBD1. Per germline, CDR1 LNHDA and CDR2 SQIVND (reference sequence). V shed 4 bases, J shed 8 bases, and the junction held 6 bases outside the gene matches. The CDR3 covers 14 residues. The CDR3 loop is CASSNRTGIEKLFF. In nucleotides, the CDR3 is TGTGCCAGTAGTAATCGGACAGGGATCGAAAAACTGTTTTTT.

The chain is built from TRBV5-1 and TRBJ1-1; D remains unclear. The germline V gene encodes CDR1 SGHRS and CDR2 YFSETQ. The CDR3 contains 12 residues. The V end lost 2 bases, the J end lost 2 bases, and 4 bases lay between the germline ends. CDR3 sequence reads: CASSFSNTEAFF. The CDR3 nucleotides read TGCGCCAGCAGCTTTTCTAACACTGAAGCTTTCTTT.

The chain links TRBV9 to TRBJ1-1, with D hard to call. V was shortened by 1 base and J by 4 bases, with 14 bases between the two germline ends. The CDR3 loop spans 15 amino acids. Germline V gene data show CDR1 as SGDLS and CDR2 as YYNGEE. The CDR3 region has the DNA TGTGCCAGCAGCGTACTGTCGGGCCTCACCACTGAAGCTTTCTTT. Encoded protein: CASSVLSGLTTEAFF. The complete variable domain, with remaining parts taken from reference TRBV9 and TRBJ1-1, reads DSGVTQTPKHLITATGQRVTLRCSPRSGDLSVYWYQQSLDQGLQFLIQYYNGEERAKGNILERFSAQQFPDLHSELNLSSLELGDSALYFCASSVLSGLTTEAFFGQGTRLTVV.

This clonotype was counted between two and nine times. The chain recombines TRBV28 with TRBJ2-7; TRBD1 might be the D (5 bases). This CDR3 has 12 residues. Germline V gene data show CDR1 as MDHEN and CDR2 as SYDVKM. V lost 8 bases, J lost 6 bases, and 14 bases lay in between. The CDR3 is CASSKGQGEQYV. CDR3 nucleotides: TGTGCCAGCTCTAAGGGCCAGGGCGAGCAGTACGTC.

CDR3 sequence (DNA): TGTGCCAGTAGTGCCCCAAGGACTAGCGGCAATGAGCAGTTCTTC. It specifies CASSAPRTSGNEQFF. The chain uses TRBV19 and TRBJ2-1; 10 bases agree with TRBD2. The germline CDR1 and CDR2 sequences are LNHDA and SQIVND (reference sequence). V gave up 5 bases and J gave up 6 bases; unmatched junction bases: 7. The CDR3 is 15 residues long.

The CDR3 DNA is TGCGCCAGCAGCCCCCTTGTGGTAGCGGGAAACGCGGTGCAGTACTTC. It codes for CASSPLVVAGNAVQYF. J is TRBJ2-7 and V is TRBV4-1; 8 bases are a match to TRBD2. This CDR3 spans 16 amino acids. Germline CDR1 reads MGHRA; CDR2 reads YSYEKL. Trimming cost V 4 bases and J 9 bases; bases outside gene matches: 17.

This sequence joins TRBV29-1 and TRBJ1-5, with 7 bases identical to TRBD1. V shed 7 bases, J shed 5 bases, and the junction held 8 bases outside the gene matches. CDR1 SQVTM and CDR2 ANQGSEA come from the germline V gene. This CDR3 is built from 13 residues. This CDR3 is CSGGGGIDQPQHF. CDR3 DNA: TGCAGCGGAGGAGGGGGCATAGATCAGCCCCAGCATTTT.

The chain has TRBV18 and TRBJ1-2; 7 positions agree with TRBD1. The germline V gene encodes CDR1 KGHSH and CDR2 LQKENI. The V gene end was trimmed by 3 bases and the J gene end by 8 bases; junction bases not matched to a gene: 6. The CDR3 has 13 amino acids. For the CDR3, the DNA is TGTGCCAGCTCACCGACAGGGTCCCAGGGCTACACCTTC. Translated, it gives CASSPTGSQGYTF.

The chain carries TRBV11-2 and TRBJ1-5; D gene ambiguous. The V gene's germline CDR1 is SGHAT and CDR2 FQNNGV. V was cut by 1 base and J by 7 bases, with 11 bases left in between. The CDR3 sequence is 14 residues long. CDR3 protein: CASSLGASGQPQHF. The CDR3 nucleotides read TGTGCCAGCAGCTTAGGGGCATCGGGACAGCCCCAGCATTTT.

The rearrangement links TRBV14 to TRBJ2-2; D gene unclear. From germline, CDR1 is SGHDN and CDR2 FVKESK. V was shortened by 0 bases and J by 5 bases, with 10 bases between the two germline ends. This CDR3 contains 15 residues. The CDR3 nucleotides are TGTGCCAGCAGCCAAGAAATAATCGGGACCGGGGAGCTGTTTTTT. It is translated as CASSQEIIGTGELFF.

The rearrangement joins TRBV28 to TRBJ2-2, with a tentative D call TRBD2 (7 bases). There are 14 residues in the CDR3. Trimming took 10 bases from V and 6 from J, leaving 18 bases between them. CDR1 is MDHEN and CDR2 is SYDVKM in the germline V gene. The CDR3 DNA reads TGTGCCAACCCCTCGCACGGGGGGCCCGGGGAGCTGTTTTTT. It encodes CANPSHGGPGELFF.

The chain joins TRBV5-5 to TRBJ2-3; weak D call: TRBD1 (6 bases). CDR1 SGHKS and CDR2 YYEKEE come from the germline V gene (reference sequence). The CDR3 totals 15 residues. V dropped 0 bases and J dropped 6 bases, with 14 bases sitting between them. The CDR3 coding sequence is TGTGCCAGCAGCTTGGGTTCTGTCCAGGGGGATACGCAGTATTTT. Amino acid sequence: CASSLGSVQGDTQYF.

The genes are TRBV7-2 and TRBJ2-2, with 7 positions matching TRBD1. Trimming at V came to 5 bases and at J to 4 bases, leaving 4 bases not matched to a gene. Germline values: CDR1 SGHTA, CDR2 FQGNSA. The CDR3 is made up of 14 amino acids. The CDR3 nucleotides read TGTGCCAGCAGCACCTCAGGGGGCACCGGGGAGCTGTTTTTT. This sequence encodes CASSTSGGTGELFF. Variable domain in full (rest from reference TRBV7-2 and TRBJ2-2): GAGVSQSPSNKVTEKGKDVELRCDPISGHTALYWYRQSLGQGLEFLIYFQGNSAPDKSGLPSDRFSAERTGGSVSTLTIQRTQQEDSAVYLCASSTSGGTGELFFGEGSRLTVL.

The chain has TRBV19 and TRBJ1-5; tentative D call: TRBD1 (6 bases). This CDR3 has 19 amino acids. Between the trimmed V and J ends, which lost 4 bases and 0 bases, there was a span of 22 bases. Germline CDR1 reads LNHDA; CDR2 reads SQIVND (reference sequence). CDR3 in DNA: TGTGCCAGTAGTAAAGGCTCCCGGGACAACCTCTATAGCAATCAGCCCCAGCATTTT. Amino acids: CASSKGSRDNLYSNQPQHF.

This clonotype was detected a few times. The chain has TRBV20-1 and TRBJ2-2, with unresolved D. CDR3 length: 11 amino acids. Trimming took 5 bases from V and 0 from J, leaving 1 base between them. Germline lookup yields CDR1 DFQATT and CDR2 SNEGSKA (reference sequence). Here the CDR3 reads CSAANTGELFF. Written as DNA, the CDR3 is TGCAGTGCTGCGAACACCGGGGAGCTGTTTTTT.

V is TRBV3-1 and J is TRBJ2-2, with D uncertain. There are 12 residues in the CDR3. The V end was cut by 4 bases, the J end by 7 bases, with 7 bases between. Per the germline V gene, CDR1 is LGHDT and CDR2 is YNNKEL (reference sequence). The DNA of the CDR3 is TGTGCCAGCAGCCCCCTAAGCGGGGAGCTGTTTTTT. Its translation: CASSPLSGELFF. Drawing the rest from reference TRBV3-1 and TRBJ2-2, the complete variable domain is DTAVSQTPKYLVTQMGNDKSIKCEQNLGHDTMYWYKQDSKKFLKIMFSYNNKELIINETVPNRFSPKSPDKAHLNLHINSLELGDSAVYFCASSPLSGELFFGEGSRLTVL.

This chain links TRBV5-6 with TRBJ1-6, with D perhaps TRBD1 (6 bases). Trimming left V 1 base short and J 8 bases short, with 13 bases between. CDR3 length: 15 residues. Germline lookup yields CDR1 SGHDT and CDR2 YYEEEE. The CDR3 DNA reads TGTGCCAGCAGCTTGTACGGCAGGGGTGATTCACCCCTCCACTTT. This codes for CASSLYGRGDSPLHF. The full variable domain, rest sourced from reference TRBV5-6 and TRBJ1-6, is DAGVTQSPTHLIKTRGQQVTLRCSPKSGHDTVSWYQQALGQGPQFIFQYYEEEERQRGNFPDRFSGHQFPNYSSELNVNALLLGDSALYLCASSLYGRGDSPLHFGNGTRLTVT.

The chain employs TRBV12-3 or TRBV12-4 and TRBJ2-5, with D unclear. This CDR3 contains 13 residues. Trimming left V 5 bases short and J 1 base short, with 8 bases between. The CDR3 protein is CASSLVSQETQYF. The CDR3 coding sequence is TGTGCCAGCAGTCTCGTCAGCCAAGAGACCCAGTACTTC.

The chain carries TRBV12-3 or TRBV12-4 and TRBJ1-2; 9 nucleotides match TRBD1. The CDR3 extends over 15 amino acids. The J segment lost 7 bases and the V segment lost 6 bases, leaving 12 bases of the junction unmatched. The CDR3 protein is CASSPRTGVPLGYTF. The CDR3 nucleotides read TGTGCCAGCAGCCCCCGGACAGGGGTTCCCCTTGGCTACACCTTC.

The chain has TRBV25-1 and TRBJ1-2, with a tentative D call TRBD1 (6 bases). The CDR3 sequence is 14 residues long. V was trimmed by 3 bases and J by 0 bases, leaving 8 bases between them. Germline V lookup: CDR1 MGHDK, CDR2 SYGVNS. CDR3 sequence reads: CASSEGAPNYGYTF. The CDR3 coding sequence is TGTGCCAGCAGTGAGGGGGCCCCTAACTATGGCTACACCTTC.

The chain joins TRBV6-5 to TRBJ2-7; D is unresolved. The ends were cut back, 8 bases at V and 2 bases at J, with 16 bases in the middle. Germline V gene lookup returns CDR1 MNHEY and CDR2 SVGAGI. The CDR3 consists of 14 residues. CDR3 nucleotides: TGTGCCAGCGCTAGAGGTATCGGGCCCTACGAGCAGTACTTC. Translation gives CASARGIGPYEQYF.

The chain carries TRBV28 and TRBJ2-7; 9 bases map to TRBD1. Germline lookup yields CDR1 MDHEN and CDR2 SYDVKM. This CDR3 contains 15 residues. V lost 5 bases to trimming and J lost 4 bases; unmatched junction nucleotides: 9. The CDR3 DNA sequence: TGTGCCAGCAGTCCCTTAGGGACAGGGATATACGAGCAGTACGTC. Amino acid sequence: CASSPLGTGIYEQYV.

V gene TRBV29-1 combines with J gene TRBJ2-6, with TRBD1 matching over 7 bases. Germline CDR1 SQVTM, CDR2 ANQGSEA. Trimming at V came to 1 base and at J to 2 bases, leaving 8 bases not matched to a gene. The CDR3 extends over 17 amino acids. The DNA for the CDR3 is TGCAGCGTTGAAGGTCCCGGGACAGAAACTGGGGCCAACGTCCTGACTTTC. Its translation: CSVEGPGTETGANVLTF.

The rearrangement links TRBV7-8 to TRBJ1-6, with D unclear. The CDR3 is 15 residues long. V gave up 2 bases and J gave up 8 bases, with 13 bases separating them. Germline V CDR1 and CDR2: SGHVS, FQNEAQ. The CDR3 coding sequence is TGTGCCAGCAGCTTACGAGGGTTCGGTGATTCACCCCTCCACTTT. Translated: CASSLRGFGDSPLHF.

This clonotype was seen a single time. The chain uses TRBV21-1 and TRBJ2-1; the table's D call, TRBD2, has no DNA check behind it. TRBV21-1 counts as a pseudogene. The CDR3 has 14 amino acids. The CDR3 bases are TGTGCCAGCAGCAAAGACACAGTCCAGAATGAGCAGTTCTTC. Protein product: CASSKDTVQNEQFF.

The CDR3 is CASSQDTGGASNEQFF. The CDR3 region has the DNA TGTGCCAGCAGCCAAGATACGGGGGGGGCCAGCAATGAGCAGTTCTTC. The chain combines TRBV4-2 with TRBJ2-1; 8 bases map to TRBD2. V lost 0 bases to trimming and J lost 6 bases; unmatched junction nucleotides: 7. The germline V gene has CDR1 LGHNA and CDR2 YNFKEQ. There are 16 residues in the CDR3.

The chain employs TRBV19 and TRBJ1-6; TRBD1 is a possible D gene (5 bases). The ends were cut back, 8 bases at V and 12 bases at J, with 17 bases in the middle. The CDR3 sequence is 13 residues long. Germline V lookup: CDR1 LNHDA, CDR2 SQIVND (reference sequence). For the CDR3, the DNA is TGTGCCAGTCAATCCCAGGGTACAGGACCCCTCCACTTT. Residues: CASQSQGTGPLHF.

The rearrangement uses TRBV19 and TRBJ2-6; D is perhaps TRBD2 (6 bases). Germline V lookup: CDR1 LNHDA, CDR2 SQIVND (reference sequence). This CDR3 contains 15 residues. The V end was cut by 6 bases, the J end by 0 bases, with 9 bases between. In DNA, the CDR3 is TGTGCCAGTAGGCGGGGAGCCTCTGGGGCCAACGTCCTGACTTTC. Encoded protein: CASRRGASGANVLTF.

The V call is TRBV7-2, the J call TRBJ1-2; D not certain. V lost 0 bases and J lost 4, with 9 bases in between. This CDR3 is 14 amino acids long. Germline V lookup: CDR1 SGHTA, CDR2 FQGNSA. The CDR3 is CASSLAGGFYGYTF. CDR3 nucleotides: TGTGCCAGCAGCTTAGCGGGAGGGTTCTATGGCTACACCTTC.

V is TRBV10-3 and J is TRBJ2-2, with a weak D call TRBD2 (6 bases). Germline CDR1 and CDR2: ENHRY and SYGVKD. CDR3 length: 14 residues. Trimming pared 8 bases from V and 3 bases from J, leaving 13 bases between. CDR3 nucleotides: TGTGCCATCGCGGCGGGGCGGGACACCGGGGAGCTGTTTTTT. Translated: CAIAAGRDTGELFF.